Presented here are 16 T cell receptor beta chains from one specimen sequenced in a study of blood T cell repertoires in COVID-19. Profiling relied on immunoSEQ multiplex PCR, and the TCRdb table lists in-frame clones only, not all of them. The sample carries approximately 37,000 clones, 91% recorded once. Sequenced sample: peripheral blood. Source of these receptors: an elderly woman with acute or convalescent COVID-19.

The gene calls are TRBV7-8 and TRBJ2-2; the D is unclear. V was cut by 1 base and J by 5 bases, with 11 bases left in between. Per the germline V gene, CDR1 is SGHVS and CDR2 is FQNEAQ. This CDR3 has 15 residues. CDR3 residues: CASSLGLIRTGELFF. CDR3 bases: TGTGCCAGCAGCTTAGGACTCATAAGGACCGGGGAGCTGTTTTTT.

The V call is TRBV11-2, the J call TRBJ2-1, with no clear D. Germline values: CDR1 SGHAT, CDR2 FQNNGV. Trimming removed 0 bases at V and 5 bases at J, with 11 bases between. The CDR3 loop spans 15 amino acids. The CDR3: CASSLDTASNNEQFF. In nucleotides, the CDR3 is TGTGCCAGCAGCTTAGATACAGCCAGTAACAATGAGCAGTTCTTC.

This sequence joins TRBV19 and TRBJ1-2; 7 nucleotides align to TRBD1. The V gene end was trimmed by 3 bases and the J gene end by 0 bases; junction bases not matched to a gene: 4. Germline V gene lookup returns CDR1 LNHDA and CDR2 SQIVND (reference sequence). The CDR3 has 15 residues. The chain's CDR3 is CASSIGTVPNYGYTF. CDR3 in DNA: TGTGCCAGTAGTATCGGGACAGTTCCTAACTATGGCTACACCTTC.

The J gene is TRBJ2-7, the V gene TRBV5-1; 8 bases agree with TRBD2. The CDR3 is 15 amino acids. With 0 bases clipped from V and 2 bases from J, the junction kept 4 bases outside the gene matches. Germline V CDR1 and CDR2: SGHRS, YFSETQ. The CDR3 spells CASSLGGTSTYEQYF. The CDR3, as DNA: TGCGCCAGCAGCTTGGGAGGGACTAGTACCTACGAGCAGTACTTC.

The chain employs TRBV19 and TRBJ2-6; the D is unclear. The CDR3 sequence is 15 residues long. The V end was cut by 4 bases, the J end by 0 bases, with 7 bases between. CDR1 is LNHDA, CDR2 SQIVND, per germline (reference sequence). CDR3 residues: CASSTLPSGANVLTF. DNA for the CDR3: TGTGCCAGTAGTACACTCCCCTCTGGGGCCAACGTCCTGACTTTC.

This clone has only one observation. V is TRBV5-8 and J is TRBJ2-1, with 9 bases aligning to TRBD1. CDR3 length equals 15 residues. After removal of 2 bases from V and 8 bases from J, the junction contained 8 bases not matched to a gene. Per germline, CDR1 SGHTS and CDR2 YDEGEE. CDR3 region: CASSFRDRVTHEQFF. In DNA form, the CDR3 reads TGTGCCAGCAGCTTTAGGGACAGGGTTACCCATGAGCAGTTCTTC.

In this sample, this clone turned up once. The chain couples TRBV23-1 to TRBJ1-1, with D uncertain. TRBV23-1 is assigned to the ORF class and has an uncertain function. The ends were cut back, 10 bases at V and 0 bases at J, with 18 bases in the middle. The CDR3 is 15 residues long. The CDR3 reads CATHNPAQLNTEAFF. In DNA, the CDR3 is TGCGCCACGCACAATCCCGCACAGCTGAACACTGAAGCTTTCTTT.

The CDR3 DNA is TGTGCCAGCAGTGGTCTCGACAGGGGGATTGGCTACACCTTC. Amino acids: CASSGLDRGIGYTF. The chain couples TRBV2 to TRBJ1-2, with 9 nucleotides matching TRBD1. CDR1 is SNHLY and CDR2 is FYNNEI in the germline V gene. V lost 4 bases, J lost 7 bases, and 7 bases stayed unmatched. The CDR3 is 14 residues long.

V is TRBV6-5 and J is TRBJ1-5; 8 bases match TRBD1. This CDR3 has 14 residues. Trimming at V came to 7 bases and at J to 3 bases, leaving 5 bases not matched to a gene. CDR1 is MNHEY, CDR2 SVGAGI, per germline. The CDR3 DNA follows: TGTGCCAGCATTCAGGGGGCTCCCAATCAGCCCCAGCATTTT. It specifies CASIQGAPNQPQHF.

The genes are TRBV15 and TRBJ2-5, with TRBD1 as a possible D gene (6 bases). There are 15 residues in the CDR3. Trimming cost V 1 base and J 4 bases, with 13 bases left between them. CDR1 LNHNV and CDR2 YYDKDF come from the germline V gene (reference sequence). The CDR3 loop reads CATSRGYRAGETQYF. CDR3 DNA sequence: TGTGCCACCAGCAGAGGCTACAGGGCCGGAGAGACCCAGTACTTC.

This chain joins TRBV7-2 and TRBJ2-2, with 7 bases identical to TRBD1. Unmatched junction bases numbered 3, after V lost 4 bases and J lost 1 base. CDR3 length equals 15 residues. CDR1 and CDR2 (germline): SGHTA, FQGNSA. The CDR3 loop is CASSSRQGNTGELFF. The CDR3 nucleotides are TGTGCCAGCAGCTCCCGACAGGGGAACACCGGGGAGCTGTTTTTT.

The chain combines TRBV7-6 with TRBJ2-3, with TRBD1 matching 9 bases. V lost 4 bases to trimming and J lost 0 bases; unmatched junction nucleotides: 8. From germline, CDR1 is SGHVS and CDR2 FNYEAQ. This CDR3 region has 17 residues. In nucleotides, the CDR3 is TGTGCCAGCAGCTGGAGGACAGGGGCTTCTAGCACAGATACGCAGTATTTT. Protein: CASSWRTGASSTDTQYF.

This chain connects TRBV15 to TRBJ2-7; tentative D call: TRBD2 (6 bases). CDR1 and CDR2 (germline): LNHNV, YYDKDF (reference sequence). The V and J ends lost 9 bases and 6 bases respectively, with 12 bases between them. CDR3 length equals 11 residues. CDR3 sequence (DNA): TGTGCCACGCGGGAAAGCCGCGAGCAGTACTTC. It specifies CATRESREQYF.

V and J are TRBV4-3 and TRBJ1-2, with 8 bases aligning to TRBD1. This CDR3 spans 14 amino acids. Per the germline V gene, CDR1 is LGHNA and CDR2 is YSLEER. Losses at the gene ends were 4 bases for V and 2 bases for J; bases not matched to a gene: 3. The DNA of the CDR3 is TGCGCCAGCAGCCGGGACAGGCGGAACTATGGCTACACCTTC. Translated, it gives CASSRDRRNYGYTF.

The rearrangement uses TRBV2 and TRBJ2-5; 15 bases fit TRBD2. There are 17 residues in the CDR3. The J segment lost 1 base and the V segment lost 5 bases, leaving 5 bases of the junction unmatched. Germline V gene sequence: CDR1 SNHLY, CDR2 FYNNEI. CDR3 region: CASSQGLAGGGQETQYF. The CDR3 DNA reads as TGTGCCAGCAGTCAAGGACTAGCGGGGGGGGGCCAAGAGACCCAGTACTTC.

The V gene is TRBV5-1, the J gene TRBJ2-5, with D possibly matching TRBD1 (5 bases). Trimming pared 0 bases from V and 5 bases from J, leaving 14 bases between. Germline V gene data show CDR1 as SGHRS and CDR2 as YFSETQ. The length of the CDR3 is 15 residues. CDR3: CASSLEGFASETQYF. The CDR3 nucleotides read TGCGCCAGCAGCTTGGAGGGGTTTGCGTCGGAGACCCAGTACTTC.